This entry lists 24 T cell receptor beta chains sequenced from one sample in a study of blood T cell repertoires in COVID-19. Sequencing used immunoSEQ multiplex PCR; TCRdb keeps in-frame clones, though not all of them. The data contain roughly 300,000 clones, around 85% of them singletons. Material for sequencing was peripheral blood. The origin of the receptors is a woman under 40 with COVID-19, enrolled during active disease.

This clone is a singleton in its sample. The chain's CDR3 is CASSSTDSLKQYF. The CDR3 DNA reads TGTGCCAGCAGTTCAACGGACAGTCTTAAGCAGTACTTC. This rearrangement joins TRBV12-3 or TRBV12-4 to TRBJ2-7; D possibly corresponds to TRBD1 (6 bases). Trimming pared 4 bases from V and 8 bases from J, leaving 15 bases between. This CDR3 comprises 13 residues.

The V gene is TRBV29-1, the J gene TRBJ1-2; D is possibly TRBD1 (5 bases). CDR3 length equals 13 residues. V gave up 5 bases and J gave up 5 bases, with 15 bases separating them. The germline CDR1 and CDR2 sequences are SQVTM and ANQGSEA. The CDR3 loop is CSVHSGTLYGYTF. As DNA, the CDR3 is TGCAGCGTTCATTCCGGGACTCTGTATGGCTACACCTTC.

The gene calls are TRBV4-1 and TRBJ1-1, with 7 bases aligning to TRBD1. This CDR3 is 14 amino acids long. The germline V gene encodes CDR1 MGHRA and CDR2 YSYEKL. V gave up 4 bases and J gave up 3 bases; unmatched junction bases: 5. The CDR3 nucleotides are TGCGCCAGCAGCCTATGGAGGGGGCACACTGAAGCTTTCTTT. It codes for CASSLWRGHTEAFF.

This clone was seen just once. The V and J genes are TRBV7-9 and TRBJ2-1; 8 positions match TRBD1. The CDR3 contains 15 residues. Looked up from germline, CDR1 is SEHNR and CDR2 is FQNEAQ (reference sequence). The V segment lost 7 bases and the J segment 6 bases; nucleotides outside the gene matches: 11. CDR3 nucleotides: TGTGCCAGCAATCCGAGACAGGGGCTGTCCAATGAGCAGTTCTTC. Translation gives CASNPRQGLSNEQFF.

This chain connects TRBV18 to TRBJ1-4; D is unclear. The CDR3 length is 10 residues. Germline lookup yields CDR1 KGHSH and CDR2 LQKENI. Trimming removed 5 bases from V and 10 bases from J, with 5 bases in between. CDR3 sequence reads: CASSGRKLFF. The CDR3 region has the DNA TGTGCCAGCTCAGGCCGAAAACTGTTTTTT.

The V gene is TRBV7-2, the J gene TRBJ2-7, with TRBD2 matching 11 bases. Trimming at V came to 5 bases and at J to 0 bases, leaving 6 bases not matched to a gene. The CDR3 spans 16 residues. The germline V gene encodes CDR1 SGHTA and CDR2 FQGNSA. The DNA for the CDR3 is TGTGCCAGCAGCCCTAGCGGGGGGCCGAACTCCTACGAGCAGTACTTC. This gives the protein CASSPSGGPNSYEQYF. Full variable domain (rest looked up from reference TRBV7-2 and TRBJ2-7): GAGVSQSPSNKVTEKGKDVELRCDPISGHTALYWYRQSLGQGLEFLIYFQGNSAPDKSGLPSDRFSAERTGGSVSTLTIQRTQQEDSAVYLCASSPSGGPNSYEQYFGPGTRLTVT.

CDR3 protein: CASSRGGGRYGYTF. For the CDR3, the DNA is TGTGCCAGCAGCCGGGGGGGCGGCCGCTATGGCTACACCTTC. The rearrangement links TRBV5-6 to TRBJ1-2, with D perhaps TRBD1 (6 bases). The CDR3 covers 14 residues. V was clipped by 4 bases and J by 4 bases, with 14 bases between them. CDR1 and CDR2 (germline): SGHDT, YYEEEE.

This rearrangement joins TRBV7-2 to TRBJ2-3; 8 bases are shared with TRBD1. Trimming took 4 bases from V and 1 from J; bases not matched to a gene: 10. The CDR3 runs to 17 residues. Germline V gene sequence: CDR1 SGHTA, CDR2 FQGNSA. As DNA, the CDR3 is TGTGCCAGCAGCTCGGCCGGGACAGGTTTGGGCACAGATACGCAGTATTTT. It yields the protein CASSSAGTGLGTDTQYF.

J is TRBJ2-2 and V is TRBV19; unclear D gene. CDR3 length equals 13 residues. From germline, CDR1 is LNHDA and CDR2 SQIVND (reference sequence). Deletions cut 10 bases from V and 3 bases from J, with 12 bases between. The CDR3 nucleotides are TGTGCCACTCTAAAGACTTACACCGGGGAGCTGTTTTTT. Translated: CATLKTYTGELFF. Drawing the rest from reference TRBV19 and TRBJ2-2, the complete variable domain is DGGITQSPKYLFRKEGQNVTLSCEQNLNHDAMYWYRQDPGQGLRLIYYSQIVNDFQKGDIAEGYSVSREKKESFPLTVTSAQKNPTAFYLCATLKTYTGELFFGEGSRLTVL.

The V call is TRBV28, the J call TRBJ2-1; TRBD1 agrees at 7 bases. The CDR3 runs 16 residues. V lost 6 bases and J lost 4; bases outside the gene matches: 12. Germline-derived CDR1 and CDR2 are MDHEN and SYDVKM. CDR3 bases: TGTGCCAGCAGCCCCCGGGGACAGACTCTTTACAATGAGCAGTTCTTC. The encoded protein is CASSPRGQTLYNEQFF.

The chain combines TRBV2 with TRBJ1-6; 7 bases align to TRBD1. With 5 bases clipped from V and 9 bases from J, the junction kept 7 bases outside the gene matches. The germline gives CDR1 SNHLY, CDR2 FYNNEI. CDR3 length: 14 residues. CDR3: CASSRRQGSSPLHF. The DNA of the CDR3 is TGTGCCAGCAGTCGGAGACAGGGTAGTTCACCCCTCCACTTT. Supplemented by reference TRBV2 and TRBJ1-6, the full variable domain reads EPEVTQTPSHQVTQMGQEVILRCVPISNHLYFYWYRQILGQKVEFLVSFYNNEISEKSEIFDDQFSVERPDGSNFTLKIRSTKLEDSAMYFCASSRRQGSSPLHFGNGTRLTVT.

This sequence joins TRBV5-4 and TRBJ1-6; D might be TRBD1 (5 bases). The V gene's germline CDR1 is SGHNT and CDR2 YYREEE (reference sequence). CDR3 length: 15 amino acids. Trimming removed 0 bases from V and 7 bases from J, with 11 bases in between. The CDR3 here is CASSLGSGANSPLHF. The DNA for the CDR3 is TGTGCCAGCAGCTTGGGGTCTGGGGCCAATTCACCCCTCCACTTT. The entire variable domain, with the rest obtained from reference TRBV5-4 and TRBJ1-6, is as follows: ETGVTQSPTHLIKTRGQQVTLRCSSQSGHNTVSWYQQALGQGPQFIFQYYREEENGRGNFPPRFSGLQFPNYSSELNVNALELDDSALYLCASSLGSGANSPLHFGNGTRLTVT.

This clone was observed a single time. The chain combines TRBV7-2 with TRBJ1-5; the D is unclear. Germline values: CDR1 SGHTA, CDR2 FQGNSA. V was cut by 5 bases and J by 0 bases, with 5 bases left in between. CDR3 length: 13 residues. CDR3 amino acids: CASSTSSNQPQHF. The DNA of the CDR3 is TGTGCCAGCAGCACAAGTAGCAATCAGCCCCAGCATTTT.

The chain has TRBV5-1 and TRBJ2-5; 8 bases line up with TRBD1. The ends lost 4 bases at V and 10 bases at J; junction bases unmatched: 6. The length of the CDR3 is 12 residues. Germline CDR1 reads SGHRS; CDR2 reads YFSETQ. CDR3 loop: CASSEQTGDQYF. The DNA for the CDR3 is TGCGCCAGCAGCGAACAGACAGGGGACCAGTACTTC.

The chain joins TRBV19 to TRBJ1-6; 7 nucleotides agree with TRBD1. The CDR3 totals 15 residues. With 4 bases clipped from V and 8 bases from J, the junction kept 8 bases outside the gene matches. Germline V gives CDR1 LNHDA, CDR2 SQIVND (reference sequence). The DNA for the CDR3 is TGTGCCAGTAGTACGACAGGGCCAGATGATTCACCCCTCCACTTT. It codes for CASSTTGPDDSPLHF. The full variable domain, in which reference TRBV19 and TRBJ1-6 provide the parts outside the CDR3, is DGGITQSPKYLFRKEGQNVTLSCEQNLNHDAMYWYRQDPGQGLRLIYYSQIVNDFQKGDIAEGYSVSREKKESFPLTVTSAQKNPTAFYLCASSTTGPDDSPLHFGNGTRLTVT.

The chain couples TRBV12-3 or TRBV12-4 to TRBJ2-3, with 9 bases fitting TRBD1. This CDR3 is 13 amino acids long. Trimming cost V 6 bases and J 3 bases; bases outside gene matches: 1. CDR3 in DNA: TGTGCCAGCAGGACAGGGGGGACAGATACGCAGTATTTT. Translated, it gives CASRTGGTDTQYF.

The chain recombines TRBV18 with TRBJ2-7, with D hard to call. CDR1 and CDR2 from the germline V gene are KGHSH and LQKENI. Trimming left V 3 bases short and J 0 bases short, with 9 bases between. This CDR3 is 14 amino acids long. CDR3: CASSPVVSSYEQYF. DNA for the CDR3: TGTGCCAGCTCACCGGTGGTTAGCTCCTACGAGCAGTACTTC.

The chain uses TRBV2 and TRBJ1-5; perhaps TRBD1 as D (6 bases). Deletions cut 6 bases from V and 3 bases from J, with 12 bases between. This CDR3 has 14 amino acids. CDR1 and CDR2 from the germline V gene are SNHLY and FYNNEI. Here the CDR3 reads CASSAGESNQPQHF. Here the CDR3 DNA reads TGTGCCAGCAGCGCAGGGGAGTCCAATCAGCCCCAGCATTTT.

The rearrangement joins TRBV7-9 to TRBJ2-7; D remains ambiguous. The CDR3 is 14 amino acids. V lost 1 base and J lost 2, with 9 bases in between. Germline V gene data show CDR1 as SEHNR and CDR2 as FQNEAQ (reference sequence). CDR3 protein: CASSLGALTYEQYF. DNA of the CDR3: TGTGCCAGCAGCTTAGGGGCGCTGACCTACGAGCAGTACTTC.

The table lists this clone with a few counts. The rearrangement links TRBV2 to TRBJ2-7, with D hard to call. There are 13 residues in the CDR3. Germline V gives CDR1 SNHLY, CDR2 FYNNEI. V dropped 7 bases and J dropped 3 bases, with 13 bases sitting between them. The CDR3 coding sequence is TGTGCCAGCACTTCGGTAAGAAGCTACGAGCAGTACTTC. Its translation: CASTSVRSYEQYF.

The chain employs TRBV2 and TRBJ2-5; 7 bases map to TRBD2. Trimming at V came to 5 bases and at J to 4 bases, leaving 13 bases not matched to a gene. In germline, CDR1 is SNHLY, CDR2 FYNNEI. The CDR3 is 16 residues long. CDR3 residues: CASSLLAALEGETQYF. As DNA, the CDR3 is TGTGCCAGCAGTTTGCTAGCGGCTCTGGAGGGAGAGACCCAGTACTTC.

The rearrangement joins TRBV5-1 to TRBJ2-7, with D maybe TRBD2 (5 bases). The V and J ends lost 1 base and 6 bases respectively, with 14 bases between them. The CDR3 loop spans 14 amino acids. The germline CDR1 and CDR2 sequences are SGHRS and YFSETQ. CDR3 loop: CASSLSSGVGEQYF. For the CDR3, the DNA is TGCGCCAGCAGCTTGTCCTCCGGGGTGGGCGAGCAGTACTTC.

The rearrangement links TRBV9 to TRBJ1-2; no reliable D call. CDR3 length equals 17 residues. Trimming cost V 0 bases and J 0 bases, with 15 bases left between them. Germline CDR1 reads SGDLS; CDR2 reads YYNGEE. The DNA for the CDR3 is TGTGCCAGCAGCGTAGTAAAGGAGAGTGGAGCTAACTATGGCTACACCTTC. Amino acid sequence: CASSVVKESGANYGYTF. The full variable domain, with the rest looked up from reference TRBV9 and TRBJ1-2, is DSGVTQTPKHLITATGQRVTLRCSPRSGDLSVYWYQQSLDQGLQFLIQYYNGEERAKGNILERFSAQQFPDLHSELNLSSLELGDSALYFCASSVVKESGANYGYTFGSGTRLTVV.

Only a few counts were recorded for this clone. The chain joins TRBV5-1 to TRBJ2-5; D gene ambiguous. There are 15 residues in the CDR3. The V gene lost 4 bases and the J gene lost 1 base, with 14 bases spanning the gap. Germline lookup yields CDR1 SGHRS and CDR2 YFSETQ. CDR3 sequence reads: CASSLRSLFQETQYF. The CDR3 region has the DNA TGCGCCAGCAGCCTGCGGAGCCTTTTCCAAGAGACCCAGTACTTC. The whole variable domain, filled in from reference TRBV5-1 and TRBJ2-5, reads KAGVTQTPRYLIKTRGQQVTLSCSPISGHRSVSWYQQTPGQGLQFLFEYFSETQRNKGNFPGRFSGRQFSNSRSEMNVSTLELGDSALYLCASSLRSLFQETQYFGPGTRLLVL.